Listed here are 27 T cell receptor beta chains from one sample, sequenced in a study of shared clonotypes between healthy human individuals. Here immunoSEQ multiplex PCR was the method, and the copy in TCRdb shows in-frame clones only, minus some. The sample contains over 2,000,000 clones, 93% of which appear only once. CD45RO-negative cells were positively selected for CCR7, leaving out terminally differentiated effector memory CD45RA+ cells. The sample was naive CD8+ T cells from PBMCs. The receptors shown here come from a man aged 18-30 years in good health. Some clones in this sample may be carry-over from other donors' samples.

The V call is TRBV7-2, the J call TRBJ2-3; TRBD2 matches 12 bases. Trimming at V came to 5 bases and at J to 2 bases, leaving 8 bases not matched to a gene. Germline-derived CDR1 and CDR2 are SGHTA and FQGNSA. The CDR3 runs 17 residues. This CDR3 reads CASSPSASGRVTDTQYF. The CDR3 DNA sequence: TGTGCCAGCAGCCCATCGGCTAGCGGGAGGGTCACAGATACGCAGTATTTT.

The CDR3 DNA sequence: TGCGCCAGCAGCTTGGATCGACAGGACATCTACAATGAGCAGTTCTTC. Residues: CASSLDRQDIYNEQFF. The chain employs TRBV5-1 and TRBJ2-1; weak D call: TRBD1 (6 bases). Germline CDR1 reads SGHRS; CDR2 reads YFSETQ. V was trimmed by 0 bases and J by 3 bases, leaving 13 bases between them. The CDR3 covers 16 residues.

This clone was detected only a few times. The rearrangement uses TRBV27 and TRBJ2-2; D is unresolved. V shed 7 bases and J shed 6 bases, with 9 bases lying between them. This CDR3 contains 12 residues. From germline, CDR1 is MNHEY and CDR2 SMNVEV (reference sequence). CDR3 amino acids: CASMTGPGELFF. DNA for the CDR3: TGTGCCAGCATGACGGGTCCCGGGGAGCTGTTTTTT.

The gene calls are TRBV25-1 and TRBJ2-3, with D hard to call. The ends were cut back, 0 bases at V and 6 bases at J, with 19 bases in the middle. This CDR3 is 17 amino acids long. In germline, CDR1 is MGHDK, CDR2 SYGVNS. The CDR3 DNA reads TGTGCCAGCAGTGAATACAGCCACCTAATACTTGCGGATACGCAGTATTTT. The encoded protein is CASSEYSHLILADTQYF.

This rearrangement joins TRBV10-2 to TRBJ2-3; D is unresolved. The germline V and J ends were trimmed by 8 bases and 6 bases, with 21 bases remaining between them. This CDR3 has 15 amino acids. Germline CDR1 is WSHSY and CDR2 is SAAADI. The CDR3 DNA is TGCGCCAGCGCTAAGGGAATCTTACTGGGGGATACGCAGTATTTT. Its translation: CASAKGILLGDTQYF.

V is TRBV7-9 and J is TRBJ2-5; 12 nucleotides align to TRBD2. After removal of 8 bases from V and 1 base from J, the junction contained 8 bases not matched to a gene. The CDR3 length is 16 residues. Per germline, CDR1 SEHNR and CDR2 FQNEAQ (reference sequence). DNA of the CDR3: TGTGCCAGCGCACACCTAGCGGGAGGGCCCCAAGAGACCCAGTACTTC. It is translated as CASAHLAGGPQETQYF.

This clone was seen many times. The identical CDR3 is also encoded by other nucleotide sequences in the sample. As DNA, the CDR3 is TGTGCCAGCAGTTACTCGGAGAACACTGAAGCTTTCTTT. This codes for CASSYSENTEAFF. The gene calls are TRBV6-5 and TRBJ1-1; no firm D call. Germline assignment: CDR1 MNHEY and CDR2 SVGAGI. The CDR3 totals 13 residues. Trimming removed 0 bases at V and 1 base at J, with 3 bases between.

This chain connects TRBV5-4 to TRBJ2-2; 11 bases match TRBD1. Per germline, CDR1 SGHNT and CDR2 YYREEE (reference sequence). J gave up 4 bases and V 4 bases, and 9 bases lay outside the gene matches. This CDR3 has 17 amino acids. The CDR3 protein is CASSPDRGRELTGELFF. Written as DNA, the CDR3 is TGTGCCAGCAGCCCGGACAGGGGGCGAGAGCTCACCGGGGAGCTGTTTTTT. Full variable domain (missing parts from reference TRBV5-4 and TRBJ2-2): ETGVTQSPTHLIKTRGQQVTLRCSSQSGHNTVSWYQQALGQGPQFIFQYYREEENGRGNFPPRFSGLQFPNYSSELNVNALELDDSALYLCASSPDRGRELTGELFFGEGSRLTVL.

The V and J genes are TRBV11-2 and TRBJ2-5, with D perhaps being TRBD1 or TRBD2 (5 bases each). CDR1 and CDR2 from the germline V gene are SGHAT and FQNNGV. Trimming cost V 6 bases and J 5 bases, with 19 bases left between them. This CDR3 is built from 15 residues. The CDR3 reads CASSSGWGFGETQYF. The CDR3 DNA follows: TGTGCCAGCAGTTCAGGGTGGGGGTTCGGGGAGACCCAGTACTTC.

V and J are TRBV7-3 and TRBJ2-7; possibly TRBD1 or TRBD2 for D (5 bases each). V was clipped by 2 bases and J by 2 bases, with 13 bases between them. Germline CDR1 reads SGHTA; CDR2 reads FQGTGA. This CDR3 has 15 residues. CDR3 sequence (DNA): TGTGCCAGCAGCTTAGAGGGACCCGGAGCCTACGAGCAGTACTTC. It yields the protein CASSLEGPGAYEQYF.

The CDR3 here is CASSFSGTGGDEQYF. In DNA form, the CDR3 reads TGTGCCAGCAGCTTCTCAGGGACAGGGGGCGACGAGCAGTACTTC. The rearrangement links TRBV7-9 to TRBJ2-7; TRBD1 matches 12 bases. V lost 3 bases to trimming and J lost 5 bases; unmatched junction nucleotides: 5. Germline lookup yields CDR1 SEHNR and CDR2 FQNEAQ (reference sequence). The CDR3 loop spans 15 amino acids.

The chain is built from TRBV9 and TRBJ2-7, with D perhaps being TRBD1 or TRBD2 (5 bases each). V was clipped by 7 bases and J by 2 bases, with 16 bases between them. The CDR3 consists of 14 residues. The germline V gene has CDR1 SGDLS and CDR2 YYNGEE. The CDR3 DNA reads TGTGCCAGCTCCCCGTATGGGGGAACCTACGAGCAGTACTTC. It specifies CASSPYGGTYEQYF.

The chain employs TRBV27 and TRBJ2-1; possibly TRBD2 for D (6 bases). Germline CDR1 reads MNHEY; CDR2 reads SMNVEV (reference sequence). The CDR3 totals 13 residues. V was cut by 4 bases and J by 8 bases, with 12 bases left in between. The CDR3 DNA reads TGTGCCAGCAGTTCCGGGAGTCTCGATGAGCAGTTCTTC. This sequence encodes CASSSGSLDEQFF.

The chain combines TRBV4-1 with TRBJ2-7; 12 bases map to TRBD2. The CDR3 extends over 16 amino acids. Germline CDR1 reads MGHRA; CDR2 reads YSYEKL. The V and J ends lost 4 bases and 6 bases, in that order; junction bases with no gene match: 10. The CDR3: CASSPRLAGEEGEQYF. The CDR3, as DNA: TGCGCCAGCAGCCCCAGACTAGCGGGAGAGGAGGGCGAGCAGTACTTC.

The CDR3 DNA follows: TGCGCCAGCAGCCAAGGGCCAGGGGGCCAAGAGACCCAGTACTTC. It translates to CASSQGPGGQETQYF. The chain is built from TRBV4-1 and TRBJ2-5, with TRBD1 matching over 7 bases. The CDR3 covers 15 residues. V trimming: 1 base; J trimming: 1 base; junction bases outside the gene matches: 3. The germline CDR1 and CDR2 sequences are MGHRA and YSYEKL.

The rearrangement uses TRBV28 and TRBJ2-7; D is perhaps TRBD1 (5 bases). The CDR3 has 18 residues. Germline CDR1 is MDHEN and CDR2 is SYDVKM. Deletions cut 8 bases from V and 1 base from J, with 27 bases between. The CDR3 here is CASLKHGEQDLTSYEQYF. CDR3 DNA sequence: TGTGCCAGCCTGAAACATGGAGAACAGGACCTGACATCCTACGAGCAGTACTTC.

This rearrangement joins TRBV5-6 to TRBJ2-7; 8 nucleotides align to TRBD2. This CDR3 comprises 11 residues. The J segment lost 12 bases and the V segment lost 3 bases, leaving 5 bases of the junction unmatched. Germline CDR1 SGHDT, CDR2 YYEEEE. The CDR3 bases are TGTGCCAGCAGCTCCAGCGGGAGCTTGTACTTC. Protein: CASSSSGSLYF.

The gene calls are TRBV5-4 and TRBJ1-2, with 10 bases aligning to TRBD1. The length of the CDR3 is 15 residues. V gave up 3 bases and J gave up 5 bases; unmatched junction bases: 7. Germline V CDR1 and CDR2: SGHNT, YYREEE (reference sequence). CDR3 nucleotides: TGTGCCAGCAGCTCGGGACAGGGGAGGATATATGGCTACACCTTC. Translated: CASSSGQGRIYGYTF.

The chain carries TRBV30 and TRBJ2-7; D is unresolved. The ends were cut back, 3 bases at V and 2 bases at J, with 17 bases in the middle. This CDR3 has 15 residues. CDR1 and CDR2 (germline): GTSNPN, SVGIG (reference sequence). CDR3 DNA sequence: TGTGCCTGGAGCCCTCGGGTCGCCTTTGCCTACGAGCAGTACTTC. Amino acid sequence: CAWSPRVAFAYEQYF.

The chain links TRBV10-1 to TRBJ2-3, with 13 bases identical to TRBD2. The junction had 8 bases not matched to a gene; V was cut back by 6 bases and J by 2 bases. The CDR3 is 17 residues long. Germline loops: CDR1 WNHNN, CDR2 SYGVQD (reference sequence). CDR3 amino acids: CASRGEGLAGITDTQYF. The CDR3 coding sequence is TGCGCCAGCAGAGGGGAGGGACTAGCGGGGATCACAGATACGCAGTATTTT.

The chain links TRBV7-9 to TRBJ1-1; 11 nucleotides line up with TRBD1. This CDR3 is built from 18 residues. Germline V gives CDR1 SEHNR, CDR2 FQNEAQ (reference sequence). The V and J ends lost 5 bases and 0 bases, in that order; junction bases with no gene match: 11. The CDR3 coding sequence is TGTGCCAGCAGCGAAGGACAGGGGGCGGTTGCCTTGAACACTGAAGCTTTCTTT. Translating gives CASSEGQGAVALNTEAFF.

The chain joins TRBV7-9 to TRBJ2-5; D not resolved. Germline-derived CDR1 and CDR2 are SEHNR and FQNEAQ (reference sequence). V lost 5 bases, J lost 4 bases, and 14 bases lay in between. This CDR3 contains 14 residues. CDR3 bases: TGTGCCAGCAGCAGGGTTCTCCCTCGAGAGACCCAGTACTTC. Translating it yields CASSRVLPRETQYF. Variable domain in full (rest from reference TRBV7-9 and TRBJ2-5): DTGVSQNPRHKITKRGQNVTFRCDPISEHNRLYWYRQTLGQGPEFLTYFQNEAQLEKSRLLSDRFSAERPKGSFSTLEIQRTEQGDSAMYLCASSRVLPRETQYFGPGTRLLVL.

The chain joins TRBV9 to TRBJ2-2; perhaps TRBD1 as D (7 bases). The germline V and J ends were trimmed by 0 bases and 0 bases, with 12 bases remaining between them. Germline CDR1 is SGDLS and CDR2 is YYNGEE. The CDR3 runs to 17 residues. Here the CDR3 DNA reads TGTGCCAGCAGCGTAGCTCGGAGGGGGCCGAACACCGGGGAGCTGTTTTTT. Translating it yields CASSVARRGPNTGELFF.

V and J are TRBV5-4 and TRBJ1-1, with 7 positions matching TRBD1. With 4 bases clipped from V and 8 bases from J, the junction kept 11 bases outside the gene matches. The CDR3 totals 14 residues. Germline CDR1 reads SGHNT; CDR2 reads YYREEE (reference sequence). The DNA of the CDR3 is TGTGCCAGCAGCACCCAGACAGGGAATGGGGAAGCTTTCTTT. It encodes CASSTQTGNGEAFF.

This clone was seen a single time. The V gene is TRBV4-1, the J gene TRBJ2-6; D might be TRBD1 (5 bases). This CDR3 comprises 15 residues. Germline CDR1 reads MGHRA; CDR2 reads YSYEKL. The V end lost 1 base, the J end lost 2 bases, and 6 bases lay between the germline ends. The CDR3 protein is CASSQGQTGANVLTF. The CDR3 bases are TGCGCCAGCAGCCAAGGACAGACTGGGGCCAACGTCCTGACTTTC.

The chain has TRBV6-5 and TRBJ1-4, with D hard to call. Trimming stripped 0 bases from V and 5 bases from J, with 7 bases between. Germline V gene sequence: CDR1 MNHEY, CDR2 SVGAGI. This CDR3 contains 14 residues. CDR3 coding DNA: TGTGCCAGCAGTTACTCTCCGCGGAATGAAAAACTGTTTTTT. Translating gives CASSYSPRNEKLFF.

The sample holds a few counts of this clone. Different DNA sequences within this sample yield the same CDR3. The V and J genes are TRBV9 and TRBJ1-3; D ambiguous. The CDR3 runs to 12 residues. The germline gives CDR1 SGDLS, CDR2 YYNGEE. V shed 0 bases and J shed 4 bases, with 2 bases lying between them. The CDR3 nucleotides are TGTGCCAGCAGCGTAGACGGAAACACCATATATTTT. It specifies CASSVDGNTIYF.